Reported below is one T cell receptor (beta chain). The antigen it binds to is not known. The sequence runs out 3 residues before the end of the CDR3; the remainder is reconstructed from the germline J gene. The sample belongs to a study of T cells in women clearing cervical HPV infection (dated by TCRdb to 2016 to 2019). For context, the study as a whole: The cases were some 25 women with histologically confirmed HPV16-related CIN3 or worse, and 2 of these cases were invasive cancers. A median age of approximately 34 years was observed in cases versus roughly 40 in controls, and no significant differences in baseline characteristics were found. HLA typing was available for only a few women, so HLA type could not be excluded as a confounder. Cases and controls were matched on year of sample collection and on age within five years. Controls were more than 20 women whose single incident HPV16 infection cleared within 12 months without precancer or cancer developing. In the parent cohort, 10,049 women aged 18 or older were enrolled in Guanacaste, Costa Rica, during about 1993 to 1995 and then followed for under nine years. Blood from cases was drawn at the visit where the lesion was first identified, while blood from controls was drawn once the infection was no longer detected. The exploratory proof-of-principle case-control study was nested within the Guanacaste HPV Natural History Study in Costa Rica and compared TCR repertoires across cervical HPV16 outcomes. Among cases, blood sampling came a median of about 150 days after lesion detection, with an interquartile range of about 80 to 220 days. Five blinded duplicates per group were added as quality controls, so that 60 or so samples were obtained: approximately 50 participants and some 10 replicates.

TCR beta CDR3 regions were amplified by multiplex PCR using the immunoSEQ assay from an average of 1200 ng genomic DNA per sample. The assay corrected primer bias using a complete synthetic TCR repertoire to establish an amplification baseline. Amplicons were sequenced on the Illumina platform. The authors processed their data as follows. Sequences were error-corrected by clustering with frequency ratios and a modified nearest-neighbor algorithm, then analyzed in the immunoSEQ Analyzer with IMGT gene definitions. At each rarefaction depth, TCR richness and evenness were averaged over 20 rarefaction repeats, and samples with fewer sequences than the depth were excluded. Wilcoxon rank sum tests with FDR correction were used to compare V, D and J gene relative abundances between the groups. Blinded duplicates gave an intraclass correlation of roughly 96% for TCR richness and an average of roughly 76% across over 55 gene segments. In its TCRdb copy, this immuneACCESS table keeps in-frame sequences only and misses some clones. Where compared with another copy, unresolved V genes explain less than half of these, and the others have no known cause. Clonal size and the V and J genes are those of that table, whereas D and trimming came from the DNA. For this sample, the table gives tens of thousands of clones. The leading ten clones occupy approximately 7.2% of the sample.

Summary of the overall study and its limitations: CIN3+ cases had significantly higher TCR repertoire richness than controls across sequencing depths, but evenness did not differ between the groups. TRBV6-7 relative abundance was lower in cases than in controls (roughly 0.12% versus 0.15%; Bonferroni P = 0.0008). Because of the cross-sectional design, the study could not determine whether the associations came before infection or resulted from infection, and neither effector/memory subsets nor HPV-specific T cells were isolated. Random forest classifiers combining richness and V gene abundances distinguished cases from controls with an estimated AUC of around 0.79. T-cell numbers per sample were unknown, so richness differences could reflect varying T-cell content rather than repertoire biology.

Every participant had a single incident cervical HPV16 infection, and women with prevalent HPV16 infections were excluded. Cervical HPV DNA was detected by MY09/MY11 PCR, and genotyping was performed by dot-blot hybridization. Around 16 mL of heparinized blood was centrifuged, after which the buffy coat was aliquoted, frozen at -30 degrees C, and then stored at -80 degrees C. Genomic DNA was extracted from buffy coat specimens using QIAGEN kits. CDR1 LNHDA and CDR2 SQIVND are derived from the germline V gene (reference sequence). Its CDR3 holds 12 amino acids, cysteine through phenylalanine. The CDR3 was read in part: 27 bases, with the frame set at base 1.

The chain is assembled from TRBV19 and TRBJ2-4; too little of a D gene remains to name it. The clonotype comes from a woman between 18 and 75 years old with a cervical HPV16 infection that either progressed to CIN3+ or cleared (not recorded which). The sequenced sample consisted of blood buffy coat. The CDR3 loop reads CASSPDTYGQYF. The covered CDR3 bases are TGTGCCAGTAGTCCCGACACCTATGGT.